This T cell receptor beta chain emerged from a study of blood T cell repertoires in COVID-19. In the study overall: The United States, Italy and Spain were the sources of the acute and convalescent COVID-19 samples. The analysed material was cDNA or gDNA that came from T cells, B-cell-depleted T cells, or PBMCs.

This clone was recorded once. As handled by the study authors: Amplification from reference gene primers served as the basis for estimated nucleated cell counts. The protocol was immunoSEQ multiplex PCR, while the TCRdb copy is restricted to in-frame clones and leaves out a portion. Clone size and V and J calls were adopted from that table, with D and trimming inferred from the DNA. The table lists 300,000 to 350,000 clones, about nine tenths of them singletons. V lost 1 base, J lost 2 bases, and 15 bases lay in between. Germline V CDR1 and CDR2: MGHRA, YSYEKL. The CDR3 runs 16 residues. What was sequenced was peripheral blood. The source is a man younger than 35 with active or convalescent COVID-19. The rearrangement links TRBV4-1 to TRBJ2-7, with D maybe TRBD1 (7 bases). The CDR3 reads CASSQGSAGQPYEQYF. CDR3 coding DNA: TGCGCCAGCAGCCAAGGTTCGGCGGGACAGCCCTACGAGCAGTACTTC.